One sample yielded the 14 T cell receptor beta chains listed below, sequenced in a study of blood T cell repertoires in COVID-19. The protocol was immunoSEQ multiplex PCR, while the TCRdb copy is restricted to in-frame clones and leaves out a portion. The table includes 250,000 or so clones, less than 90% detected once. Sequenced sample: peripheral blood. The receptors shown here come from a woman between 40 and 50 years old who had recovered from COVID-19.

The V gene is TRBV7-3, the J gene TRBJ1-2, with D perhaps TRBD1 (5 bases). CDR3 length: 13 residues. Germline CDR1 is SGHTA and CDR2 is FQGTGA. With 5 bases removed from V and 8 bases from J, the gap between germline ends came to 15 bases. The DNA for the CDR3 is TGTGCCAGCAGCCCGCCGGGAGGGGAGGGCTACACCTTC. This codes for CASSPPGGEGYTF.

The DNA of the CDR3 is TGTGCCAGCAGCTCCGACAGCAGCTCCTACAATGAGCAGTTCTTC. Its protein product is CASSSDSSSYNEQFF. V and J are TRBV7-9 and TRBJ2-1; possibly TRBD1 for D (5 bases). V shed 4 bases and J shed 0 bases, with 10 bases lying between them. The CDR3 is made up of 15 amino acids. Germline CDR1 reads SEHNR; CDR2 reads FQNEAQ (reference sequence).

The chain couples TRBV4-1 to TRBJ2-2; tentative D call: TRBD1 (5 bases). With 4 bases removed from V and 3 bases from J, the gap between germline ends came to 18 bases. Germline assignment: CDR1 MGHRA and CDR2 YSYEKL. CDR3 size: 17 residues. CDR3 in amino acids: CASSRSLQGVDTGELFF. The CDR3 DNA reads TGCGCCAGCAGCCGGAGTCTTCAGGGTGTGGACACCGGGGAGCTGTTTTTT.

The chain carries TRBV7-6 and TRBJ2-2, with 7 bases that match TRBD1. The CDR3 runs to 16 residues. CDR1 is SGHVS, CDR2 FNYEAQ, per germline. The V segment lost 5 bases and the J segment 2 bases; nucleotides outside the gene matches: 8. This CDR3 reads CASSVGTAGNTGELFF. As DNA, the CDR3 is TGTGCCAGCAGCGTAGGGACAGCAGGAAACACCGGGGAGCTGTTTTTT.

This rearrangement joins TRBV4-1 to TRBJ2-7; 7 positions match TRBD1. This CDR3 has 14 residues. Trimming cost V 4 bases and J 3 bases; bases outside gene matches: 6. Germline-derived CDR1 and CDR2 are MGHRA and YSYEKL. CDR3 DNA: TGCGCCAGCAGCCCGGACAGGAATAACTACGAGCAGTACTTC. Its translation is CASSPDRNNYEQYF.

This chain joins TRBV11-2 and TRBJ2-2; D is uncertain. This CDR3 is 16 amino acids long. Trimming shortened V by 0 bases and J by 0 bases, and 8 bases separated the two germline ends. CDR1 and CDR2 from the germline V gene are SGHAT and FQNNGV. CDR3 sequence (DNA): TGTGCCAGCAGCTTAGAATCCAGCGCGAACACCGGGGAGCTGTTTTTT. Protein sequence: CASSLESSANTGELFF.

The J gene is TRBJ2-7, the V gene TRBV28, with D perhaps TRBD1 (5 bases). Germline loops: CDR1 MDHEN, CDR2 SYDVKM. Trimming left V 7 bases short and J 0 bases short, with 13 bases between. The CDR3 spans 14 residues. CDR3 in amino acids: CASTLSGPSYEQYF. Written as DNA, the CDR3 is TGTGCCAGCACCTTGTCAGGGCCCTCCTACGAGCAGTACTTC.

The chain combines TRBV5-4 with TRBJ2-1; a weak D match, TRBD1 (6 bases). From germline, CDR1 is SGHNT and CDR2 YYREEE (reference sequence). With 0 bases removed from V and 5 bases from J, the gap between germline ends came to 18 bases. This CDR3 has 17 amino acids. The CDR3 loop is CASSLGLTGVKNNEQFF. The CDR3 bases are TGTGCCAGCAGCTTGGGCTTGACAGGAGTGAAAAACAATGAGCAGTTCTTC. The full variable domain, completed using reference TRBV5-4 and TRBJ2-1, is ETGVTQSPTHLIKTRGQQVTLRCSSQSGHNTVSWYQQALGQGPQFIFQYYREEENGRGNFPPRFSGLQFPNYSSELNVNALELDDSALYLCASSLGLTGVKNNEQFFGPGTRLTVL.

This clone was seen once. The chain carries TRBV2 and TRBJ1-4; D is ambiguous. The germline V gene has CDR1 SNHLY and CDR2 FYNNEI. Deletions cut 2 bases from V and 10 bases from J, with 20 bases between. The CDR3 extends over 16 amino acids. The CDR3 spells CASSESVRQVQSKLFF. The DNA for the CDR3 is TGTGCCAGCAGTGAATCCGTCCGGCAGGTCCAATCAAAACTGTTTTTT. The variable domain in full, with the rest retrieved from reference TRBV2 and TRBJ1-4, is EPEVTQTPSHQVTQMGQEVILRCVPISNHLYFYWYRQILGQKVEFLVSFYNNEISEKSEIFDDQFSVERPDGSNFTLKIRSTKLEDSAMYFCASSESVRQVQSKLFFGSGTQLSVL.

This clone has more than one count but fewer than ten. The rearrangement links TRBV7-9 to TRBJ2-5; D might be TRBD2 (7 bases). The CDR3 contains 16 residues. Germline-derived CDR1 and CDR2 are SEHNR and FQNEAQ (reference sequence). V lost 6 bases and J lost 1, with 18 bases in between. The CDR3 region is CASSRTGGRIQETQYF. The DNA for the CDR3 is TGTGCCAGCAGTCGAACCGGGGGGCGAATCCAAGAGACCCAGTACTTC.

The V and J genes are TRBV6-5 and TRBJ2-1; TRBD2 agrees at 8 bases. The CDR3 has 14 amino acids. The germline V gene has CDR1 MNHEY and CDR2 SVGAGI. J was trimmed by 5 bases and V by 5 bases; bases with no gene match: 5. CDR3 coding DNA: TGTGCCAGCAGTAGCGGGGGAGTGAACAATGAGCAGTTCTTC. Protein sequence: CASSSGGVNNEQFF.

The V and J genes are TRBV5-1 and TRBJ2-5, with 8 bases aligning to TRBD2. CDR3 length: 15 residues. In germline, CDR1 is SGHRS, CDR2 YFSETQ. Losses at the gene ends were 0 bases for V and 3 bases for J; bases not matched to a gene: 4. The CDR3 nucleotides read TGCGCCAGCAGCTTGGGGCTTAGCGGGGAAGAGACCCAGTACTTC. Its protein is CASSLGLSGEETQYF.

The chain recombines TRBV5-6 with TRBJ1-2; D might be TRBD1 (5 bases). CDR3 length: 14 amino acids. Trimming removed 3 bases at V and 2 bases at J, with 11 bases between. Germline CDR1 SGHDT, CDR2 YYEEEE. CDR3 residues: CASSSQDGNYGYTF. The CDR3 nucleotides read TGTGCCAGCAGCTCACAGGATGGGAACTATGGCTACACCTTC.

V usage is TRBV18 and J usage is TRBJ2-7; possible D gene TRBD1, 5 bases. Germline V gene sequence: CDR1 KGHSH, CDR2 LQKENI. CDR3 size: 15 residues. With 3 bases removed from V and 3 bases from J, the gap between germline ends came to 15 bases. The CDR3 protein is CASSPTSGFDYEQYF. In nucleotides, the CDR3 is TGTGCCAGCTCACCTACCTCAGGGTTCGACTACGAGCAGTACTTC.